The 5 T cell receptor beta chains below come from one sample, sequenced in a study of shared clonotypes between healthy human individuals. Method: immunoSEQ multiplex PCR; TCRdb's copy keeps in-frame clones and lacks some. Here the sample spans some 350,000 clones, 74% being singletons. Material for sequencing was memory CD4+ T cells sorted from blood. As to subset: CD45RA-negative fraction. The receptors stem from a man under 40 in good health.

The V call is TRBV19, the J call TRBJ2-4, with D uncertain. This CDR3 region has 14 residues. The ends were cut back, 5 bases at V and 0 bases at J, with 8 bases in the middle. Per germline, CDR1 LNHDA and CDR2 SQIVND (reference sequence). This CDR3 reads CASSDGLAKNIQYF. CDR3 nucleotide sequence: TGTGCCAGTAGTGATGGGCTAGCCAAAAACATTCAGTACTTC.

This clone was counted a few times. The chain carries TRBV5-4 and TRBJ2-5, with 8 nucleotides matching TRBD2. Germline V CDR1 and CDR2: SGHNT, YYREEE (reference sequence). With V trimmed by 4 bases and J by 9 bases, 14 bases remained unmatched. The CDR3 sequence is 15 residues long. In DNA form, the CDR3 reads TGTGCCAGCAGCCTCGACCCGGGACTAGGGAGGGCCCAGTACTTC. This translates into CASSLDPGLGRAQYF.

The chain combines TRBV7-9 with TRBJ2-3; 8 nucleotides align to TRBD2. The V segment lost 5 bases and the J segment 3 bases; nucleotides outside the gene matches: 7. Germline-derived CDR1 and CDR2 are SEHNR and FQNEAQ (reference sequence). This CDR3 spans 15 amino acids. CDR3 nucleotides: TGTGCCAGCAGCCCACGACTAGCGCGAACAGATACGCAGTATTTT. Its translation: CASSPRLARTDTQYF.

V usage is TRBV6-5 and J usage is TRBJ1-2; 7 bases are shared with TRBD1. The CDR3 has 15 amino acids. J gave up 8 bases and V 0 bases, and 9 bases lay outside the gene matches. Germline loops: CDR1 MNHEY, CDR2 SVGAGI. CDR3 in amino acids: CASSYSATGVYGYTF. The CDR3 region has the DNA TGTGCCAGCAGTTACTCAGCTACAGGGGTTTACGGCTACACCTTC.

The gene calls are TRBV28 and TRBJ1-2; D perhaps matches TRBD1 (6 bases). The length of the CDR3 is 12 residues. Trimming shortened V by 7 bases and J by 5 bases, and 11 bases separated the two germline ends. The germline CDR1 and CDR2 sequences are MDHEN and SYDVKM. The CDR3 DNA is TGTGCCAGCAAGGGGACACTTTATGGCTACACCTTC. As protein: CASKGTLYGYTF.